A selection of T cell receptor beta chains follows, all from one sample in a study of cytomegalovirus exposure and HLA in healthy donors. Assay used: immunoSEQ multiplex PCR; TCRdb lists only in-frame clones, some missing. This sample contains over 100,000 clones. Sequencing used PBMCs. Receptors originate from a young man in good health and CMV-seronegative. The CDR3 runs from the conserved cysteine through the conserved F or W. The D gene is left open where the match is weak.

CASSFTTSGHYEQYF,TGTGCCAGCAGTTTCACGACTAGCGGGCACTACGAGCAGTACTTC,TRBJ2-7,TRBV6-5,TRBD2
CASSERDTNTGELFF,TGTGCCAGCAGCGAACGGGACACGAACACCGGGGAGCTGTTTTTT,TRBJ2-2,TRBV11-1,NA
CASSLQGSAPEETQYF,TGTGCCAGCAGCCTACAGGGATCCGCGCCAGAAGAGACCCAGTACTTC,TRBJ2-5,TRBV7-8,NA
CATSRDVDRNYGYTF,TGTGCCACCAGCAGAGATGTAGACAGAAACTATGGCTACACCTTC,TRBJ1-2,TRBV15,NA
CAWIKPSEQFF,TGTGCCTGGATTAAACCCAGTGAGCAGTTCTTC,TRBJ2-1,TRBV30,NA
CASSPLNRDRNGRGAFF,TGTGCCAGCAGCCCCCTAAACCGGGACAGGAACGGAAGAGGAGCTTTCTTT,TRBJ1-1,TRBV5-6,TRBD1
CASSLTRRGRNTEAFF,TGTGCCAGCAGCTTAACACGGAGGGGCAGGAACACTGAAGCTTTCTTT,TRBJ1-1,TRBV7-3,NA
CAWSLQETQYF,TGTGCCTGGAGTCTTCAGGAGACCCAGTACTTC,TRBJ2-5,TRBV30,NA
CASSPRQGGTEAFF,TGTGCCAGCAGCCCTCGACAGGGGGGCACTGAAGCTTTCTTT,TRBJ1-1,TRBV9,TRBD1
CASSLPWGQGNIQYF,TGTGCCAGCAGCTTACCCTGGGGACAGGGAAACATTCAGTACTTC,TRBJ2-4,TRBV11-3,TRBD1
CASSLGGFGTDTQYF,TGTGCCAGCAGCTTGGGGGGTTTCGGTACAGATACGCAGTATTTT,TRBJ2-3,TRBV11-3,NA
CASSIKEAQIPQETQYF,TGTGCCAGCAGCATAAAAGAGGCCCAAATACCCCAAGAGACCCAGTACTTC,TRBJ2-5,TRBV7-3,NA
CASSLAGGGGFNQPQHF,TGTGCCAGCAGCCTCGCGGGTGGGGGGGGCTTTAATCAGCCCCAGCATTTT,TRBJ1-5,TRBV27,NA
CASSELGREIYGYTF,TGTGCCAGCAGTGAATTGGGAAGGGAGATCTATGGCTACACCTTC,TRBJ1-2,TRBV25-1,NA
CATPTGSGNTIYF,TGTGCCACTCCGACAGGGTCTGGAAACACCATATATTTT,TRBJ1-3,TRBV2,TRBD1
CASSFTPGNGTGDNSPLHF,TGCGCCAGCAGCTTTACTCCGGGAAACGGGACAGGCGATAATTCACCCCTCCACTTT,TRBJ1-6,TRBV5-1,TRBD1
CASNRRGLPGDEQYF,TGTGCCAGCAATAGAAGGGGACTCCCCGGCGACGAGCAGTACTTC,TRBJ2-7,TRBV7-6,NA
CASSIRRTSGTLGELFF,TGTGCCAGTAGTATAAGGAGGACTAGCGGGACTCTCGGGGAGCTGTTTTTT,TRBJ2-2,TRBV19,TRBD2
CASSLARAFYNEQFF,TGTGCCAGCAGTTTAGCCAGGGCATTTTACAATGAGCAGTTCTTC,TRBJ2-1,TRBV28,NA
CASSSQTGGGVGYTF,TGCGCCAGCAGCTCGCAGACAGGGGGGGGTGTCGGCTACACCTTC,TRBJ1-2,TRBV5-1,TRBD1
CASSPYEQFF,TGTGCCAGCAGTCCCTATGAGCAGTTCTTC,TRBJ2-1,TRBV5-8,NA
CAWSVRGGISTDTQYF,TGTGCCTGGAGTGTAAGGGGCGGGATAAGCACAGATACGCAGTATTTT,TRBJ2-3,TRBV30,NA
CSARDPEFF,TGCAGTGCTAGAGATCCGGAGTTCTTC,TRBJ2-1,TRBV20-1,NA
CASTPQPGTGGQANYGYTF,TGTGCCAGCACCCCTCAGCCCGGGACAGGGGGCCAAGCTAACTATGGCTACACCTTC,TRBJ1-2,TRBV9,TRBD1
CASSLQVSGNTIYF,TGTGCCAGCAGTTTACAGGTTTCTGGAAACACCATATATTTT,TRBJ1-3,TRBV28,NA
CASSERGERETQYF,TGTGCCAGCAGCGAGCGGGGGGAAAGAGAGACCCAGTACTTC,TRBJ2-5,TRBV9,TRBD2
CASSQDMAGEAFF,TGCGCCAGCAGCCAAGATATGGCAGGGGAAGCTTTCTTT,TRBJ1-1,TRBV4-3,NA
CASSKGQGAQPQHF,TGTGCCAGCAGCAAAGGACAGGGAGCACAGCCCCAGCATTTT,TRBJ1-5,TRBV7-2,TRBD1
CSVETRQGLETQYF,TGCAGCGTTGAAACCCGACAGGGGTTGGAGACCCAGTACTTC,TRBJ2-5,TRBV29-1,TRBD1
CASSQAQDEQFF,TGCGCCAGCAGCCAAGCTCAGGATGAGCAGTTCTTC,TRBJ2-1,TRBV4-1,NA
CASSNTIAGVPYNEQFF,TGCGCCAGCAGCAATACAATAGCGGGAGTACCTTACAATGAGCAGTTCTTC,TRBJ2-1,TRBV4-1,TRBD2
CASSSRGRGYTF,TGTGCCAGCAGCTCCAGGGGGCGCGGCTACACCTTC,TRBJ1-2,TRBV5-6,TRBD1
CASKEGGQGAGDYGYTF,TGTGCCAGCAAAGAAGGGGGACAGGGGGCTGGTGACTATGGCTACACCTTC,TRBJ1-2,TRBV7-3,TRBD1
CASSLGGDTEAFF,TGTGCCAGCTCACTCGGAGGGGACACTGAAGCTTTCTTT,TRBJ1-1,TRBV18,NA
CASSNTREQYF,TGTGCCAGCAGTAACACGAGGGAGCAGTACTTC,TRBJ2-7,TRBV27,NA
CASSSTGGAWSEAFF,TGTGCCAGCAGTTCGACAGGGGGCGCGTGGTCTGAAGCTTTCTTT,TRBJ1-1,TRBV28,TRBD1
CASMGPPYNEQFF,TGTGCCAGCATGGGCCCTCCCTACAATGAGCAGTTCTTC,TRBJ2-1,TRBV6-5,NA
CASSFSSRGGIDEQYF,TGTGCCAGCAGTTTCTCGTCCCGCGGGGGGATTGACGAGCAGTACTTC,TRBJ2-7,TRBV28,TRBD2
CASSDRQGAATDTQYF,TGTGCCAGCAGCGATCGACAGGGGGCGGCCACAGATACGCAGTATTTT,TRBJ2-3,TRBV9,TRBD1
CASSDEERDEAFF,TGTGCCAGCAGCGATGAAGAGAGGGATGAAGCTTTCTTT,TRBJ1-1,TRBV11-3,NA
CASSLRGGRNTGELFF,TGCGCCAGCAGCTTGCGGGGAGGTCGGAACACCGGGGAGCTGTTTTTT,TRBJ2-2,TRBV5-1,NA
CASTRPRDTSGANVLTF,TGTGCCAGCACCCGACCCCGGGACACCTCTGGGGCCAACGTCCTGACTTTC,TRBJ2-6,TRBV13,NA
CASSVEMTGGSGTGELFF,TGTGCCAGCAGTGTTGAAATGACGGGTGGGAGCGGCACCGGGGAGCTGTTTTTT,TRBJ2-2,TRBV2,NA
CASSFRGEGEQFF,TGTGCCAGCAGTTTTAGAGGGGAGGGTGAGCAGTTCTTC,TRBJ2-1,TRBV28,TRBD2